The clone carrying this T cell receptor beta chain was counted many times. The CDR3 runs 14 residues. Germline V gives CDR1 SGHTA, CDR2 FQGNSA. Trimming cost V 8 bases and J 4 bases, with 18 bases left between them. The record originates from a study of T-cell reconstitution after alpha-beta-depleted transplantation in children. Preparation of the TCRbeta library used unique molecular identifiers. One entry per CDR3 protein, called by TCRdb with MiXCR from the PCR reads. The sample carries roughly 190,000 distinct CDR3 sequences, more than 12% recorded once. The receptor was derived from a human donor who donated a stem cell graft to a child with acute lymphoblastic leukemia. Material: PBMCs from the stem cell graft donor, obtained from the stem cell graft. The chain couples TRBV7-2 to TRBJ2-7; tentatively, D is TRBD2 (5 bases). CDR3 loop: CASRKGLGGYEQYF. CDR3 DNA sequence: TGTGCCAGCCGTAAAGGCCTAGGAGGTTACGAGCAGTACTTC.